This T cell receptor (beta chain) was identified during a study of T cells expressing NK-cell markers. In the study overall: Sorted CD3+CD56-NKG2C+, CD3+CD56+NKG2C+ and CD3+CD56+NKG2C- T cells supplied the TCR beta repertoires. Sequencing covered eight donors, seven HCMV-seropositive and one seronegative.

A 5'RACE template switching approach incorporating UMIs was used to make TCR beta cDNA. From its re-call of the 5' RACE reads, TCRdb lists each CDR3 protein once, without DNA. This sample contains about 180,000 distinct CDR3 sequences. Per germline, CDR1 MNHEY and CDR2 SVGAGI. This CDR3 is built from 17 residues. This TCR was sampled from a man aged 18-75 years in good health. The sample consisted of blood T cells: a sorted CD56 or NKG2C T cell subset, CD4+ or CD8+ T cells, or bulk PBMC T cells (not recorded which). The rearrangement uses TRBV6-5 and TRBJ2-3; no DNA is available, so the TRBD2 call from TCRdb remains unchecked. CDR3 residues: CASRHTISSAVLDTQYF.